The 17 T cell receptor beta chains presented below share a single source sample, sequenced in a study of blood T cell repertoires in COVID-19. TCRdb keeps only in-frame clones here, not all; method: immunoSEQ multiplex PCR. The sample contains more than 300,000 clones, more than 75% of which appear only once. The sequencing input was PBMCs or T cells enriched from blood (not recorded which). The source is a woman in her late teens or twenties who had recovered from COVID-19.

The CDR3 nucleotides are TGTGCCAGCAGTCACGGGATTTTACTCCGAGAGGAGGAAAAACTGTTTTTT. Amino acid sequence: CASSHGILLREEEKLFF. The chain links TRBV28 to TRBJ1-4, with no clear D. The V end was cut by 5 bases, the J end by 8 bases, with 24 bases between. The CDR3 runs to 17 residues. Germline V gene data show CDR1 as MDHEN and CDR2 as SYDVKM.

The chain is built from TRBV11-2 and TRBJ1-1; perhaps TRBD1 as D (5 bases). From germline, CDR1 is SGHAT and CDR2 FQNNGV. The CDR3 is 14 amino acids. Deletions cut 3 bases from V and 4 bases from J, with 12 bases between. The CDR3 loop is CASSFHGGATEAFF. The CDR3, as DNA: TGTGCCAGCAGCTTCCACGGAGGGGCCACTGAAGCTTTCTTT.

The V gene is TRBV5-1, the J gene TRBJ1-4; 8 nucleotides agree with TRBD1. CDR3 size: 15 residues. Trimming at V came to 4 bases and at J to 7 bases, leaving 9 bases not matched to a gene. Germline V lookup: CDR1 SGHRS, CDR2 YFSETQ. The CDR3 DNA reads as TGCGCCAGCAGCGTCCAGGGGGCGCGAGGTGAAAAACTGTTTTTT. Encoded protein: CASSVQGARGEKLFF. The complete variable domain, with remaining parts taken from reference TRBV5-1 and TRBJ1-4, reads KAGVTQTPRYLIKTRGQQVTLSCSPISGHRSVSWYQQTPGQGLQFLFEYFSETQRNKGNFPGRFSGRQFSNSRSEMNVSTLELGDSALYLCASSVQGARGEKLFFGSGTQLSVL.

This rearrangement joins TRBV15 to TRBJ1-5; D possibly corresponds to TRBD1 (5 bases). The CDR3 loop spans 16 amino acids. V lost 5 bases and J 0 bases, leaving 14 bases between the germline ends. Germline V gives CDR1 LNHNV, CDR2 YYDKDF (reference sequence). CDR3 loop: CATSPLGTTSNQPQHF. CDR3 bases: TGTGCCACCAGCCCCCTCGGGACTACTAGCAATCAGCCCCAGCATTTT. The full variable domain, in which reference TRBV15 and TRBJ1-5 provide the parts outside the CDR3, is DAMVIQNPRYQVTQFGKPVTLSCSQTLNHNVMYWYQQKSSQAPKLLFHYYDKDFNNEADTPDNFQSRRPNTSFCFLDIRSPGLGDTAMYLCATSPLGTTSNQPQHFGDGTRLSIL.

V gene TRBV9 combines with J gene TRBJ1-6, with a weak D call TRBD1 (6 bases). Germline-derived CDR1 and CDR2 are SGDLS and YYNGEE. V shed 0 bases and J shed 7 bases, with 14 bases lying between them. This CDR3 is built from 16 residues. CDR3 sequence (DNA): TGTGCCAGCAGCGTAGGGGGCCTGAGGGGGAATTCACCCCTCCACTTT. This translates into CASSVGGLRGNSPLHF.

This chain connects TRBV7-2 to TRBJ1-4, with 8 nucleotides matching TRBD1. The trim removed 2 bases at V and 5 bases at J, leaving 4 bases unmatched. The length of the CDR3 is 15 residues. The germline CDR1 and CDR2 sequences are SGHTA and FQGNSA. CDR3 amino acids: CASSLPGGPNEKLFF. CDR3 coding DNA: TGTGCCAGCAGCTTACCAGGGGGCCCGAATGAAAAACTGTTTTTT.

The chain is built from TRBV19 and TRBJ1-2, with D perhaps TRBD1 (5 bases). Germline assignment: CDR1 LNHDA and CDR2 SQIVND (reference sequence). The CDR3 contains 14 residues. V shed 6 bases and J shed 2 bases, with 13 bases lying between them. The CDR3 here is CASSLPGKNYGYTF. The CDR3 nucleotides are TGTGCCAGTAGCTTACCAGGGAAAAACTATGGCTACACCTTC.

The J gene is TRBJ1-5, the V gene TRBV12-5; 10 nucleotides line up with TRBD1. From germline, CDR1 is LGHNT and CDR2 FRNRAP. The CDR3 runs to 16 residues. V trimming: 6 bases; J trimming: 6 bases; junction bases outside the gene matches: 11. The CDR3 spells CASGQDRGLNGQPQHF. In DNA form, the CDR3 reads TGTGCTAGTGGACAAGACAGGGGGCTAAACGGTCAGCCCCAGCATTTT.

This clone was seen more than once but under ten times. V usage is TRBV10-3 and J usage is TRBJ1-2, with TRBD1 matching 7 bases. The V gene end was trimmed by 11 bases and the J gene end by 0 bases; junction bases not matched to a gene: 6. Germline values: CDR1 ENHRY, CDR2 SYGVKD. The CDR3 sequence is 13 residues long. The CDR3 loop is CAVQDRSNYGYTF. Here the CDR3 DNA reads TGTGCCGTCCAGGACAGGTCTAACTATGGCTACACCTTC.

The chain has TRBV7-2 and TRBJ2-1; the match to TRBD1 covers 8 bases. CDR1 is SGHTA and CDR2 is FQGNSA in the germline V gene. The CDR3 runs to 15 residues. Germline trimming cut 4 bases from V and 3 bases from J; bases unmatched to any gene: 5. CDR3 sequence reads: CASSSDRAHYNEQFF. The CDR3, as DNA: TGTGCCAGCAGCTCGGACAGGGCCCACTACAATGAGCAGTTCTTC.

The J gene is TRBJ2-2, the V gene TRBV14; 10 bases agree with TRBD1. The germline V gene encodes CDR1 SGHDN and CDR2 FVKESK. The length of the CDR3 is 18 residues. With 1 base clipped from V and 7 bases from J, the junction kept 12 bases outside the gene matches. The CDR3 here is CASSQGIPTGGAVGELFF. CDR3 sequence (DNA): TGTGCCAGCAGCCAAGGGATTCCGACAGGGGGCGCGGTCGGGGAGCTGTTTTTT.

This chain joins TRBV19 and TRBJ1-2, with 8 nucleotides matching TRBD1. The germline V gene has CDR1 LNHDA and CDR2 SQIVND (reference sequence). Unmatched junction bases numbered 8, after V lost 4 bases and J lost 7 bases. The CDR3 sequence is 14 residues long. CDR3 loop: CASSRTGSVAGYTF. CDR3 nucleotide sequence: TGTGCCAGTAGTAGGACAGGGTCGGTGGCTGGCTACACCTTC.

For the CDR3, the DNA is TGTGCCAGCAGCCGCTACCCCGACAGGGGCCCTGGAAACACCATATATTTT. As protein: CASSRYPDRGPGNTIYF. The rearrangement joins TRBV3-1 (or the pseudogene TRBV3-2) to TRBJ1-3; 8 nucleotides agree with TRBD1. The CDR3 consists of 17 residues. The ends lost 4 bases at V and 2 bases at J; junction bases unmatched: 10. Germline V CDR1 and CDR2: LGHDT, YNNKEL (reference sequence).

The rearrangement joins TRBV10-3 to TRBJ2-1; 8 nucleotides agree with TRBD2. The CDR3 contains 14 residues. Per the germline V gene, CDR1 is ENHRY and CDR2 is SYGVKD. With 10 bases clipped from V and 2 bases from J, the junction kept 7 bases outside the gene matches. CDR3 DNA sequence: TGTGCCACTACGGGGGGGACGCCCTACAATGAGCAGTTCTTC. It translates to CATTGGTPYNEQFF.

The count of this clone is one. The junction shows a germline mismatch at one end, possibly a read error. This CDR3 is CSVEGTEHGYTF. DNA for the CDR3: TGCAGCGTCGAAGGGACAGAACATGGCTACACCTTC. This sequence joins TRBV29-1 and TRBJ1-2; 7 nucleotides match TRBD1. This CDR3 has 12 residues. Germline V CDR1 and CDR2: SQVTM, ANQGSEA.

The V call is TRBV6-5, the J call TRBJ2-3, with 9 bases lining up with TRBD1. V gave up 2 bases and J gave up 3 bases; unmatched junction bases: 6. Germline V gives CDR1 MNHEY, CDR2 SVGAGI. The CDR3 runs to 16 residues. Here the CDR3 reads CASSYTQGAPTDTQYF. Written as DNA, the CDR3 is TGTGCCAGCAGTTACACACAGGGGGCGCCGACAGATACGCAGTATTTT.

The V call is TRBV7-2, the J call TRBJ2-5, with a possible D match to TRBD2 (5 bases). This CDR3 spans 13 amino acids. Germline CDR1 SGHTA, CDR2 FQGNSA. Trimming pared 1 base from V and 5 bases from J, leaving 8 bases between. The CDR3 coding sequence is TGTGCCAGCAGCTTAGGGAGGTCCGAGACCCAGTACTTC. This codes for CASSLGRSETQYF.